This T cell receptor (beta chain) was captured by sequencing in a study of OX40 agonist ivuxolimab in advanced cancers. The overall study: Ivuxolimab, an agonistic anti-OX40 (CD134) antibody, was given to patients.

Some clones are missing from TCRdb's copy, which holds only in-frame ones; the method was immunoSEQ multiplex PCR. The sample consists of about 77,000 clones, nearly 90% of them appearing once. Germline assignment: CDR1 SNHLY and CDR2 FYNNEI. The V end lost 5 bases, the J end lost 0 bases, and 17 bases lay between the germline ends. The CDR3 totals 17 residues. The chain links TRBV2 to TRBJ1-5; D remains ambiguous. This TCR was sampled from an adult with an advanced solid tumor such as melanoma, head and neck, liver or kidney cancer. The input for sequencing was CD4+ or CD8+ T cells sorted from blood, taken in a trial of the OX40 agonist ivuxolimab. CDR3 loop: CASSPLLWDNSNQPQHF. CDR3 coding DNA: TGTGCCAGCAGTCCACTCCTTTGGGATAATAGCAATCAGCCCCAGCATTTT.